This TCR beta chain was sequenced in a study of cytomegalovirus exposure and HLA in healthy donors. This clone showed up just a few times. PCR used 60 Vbeta primers and 13 Jbeta primers. Some clones are missing from TCRdb's copy, which holds only in-frame ones; the method was immunoSEQ multiplex PCR. The table records tens of thousands of clones, less than 80% of them present only once. Germline CDR1 and CDR2: SEHNR and FQNEAQ (reference sequence). CDR3 length equals 16 residues. Trimming at V came to 5 bases and at J to 9 bases, leaving 14 bases not matched to a gene. This chain links TRBV7-9 with TRBJ2-1; TRBD2 matches at 9 bases. This sequence originates from a woman in her 50s in good health and CMV-seropositive. Sequencing was carried out using PBMCs. CDR3 sequence reads: CASSQPTSGWTLEQFF. For the CDR3, the DNA is TGTGCCAGCAGCCAACCCACTAGCGGGTGGACGCTTGAGCAGTTCTTC.